A single sample gave rise to the 15 T cell receptor beta chains below, sequenced in a study of sequential checkpoint blockade in melanoma. Profiling relied on immunoSEQ multiplex PCR, and the TCRdb table lists in-frame clones only, not all of them. The data hold 1,000 to 1,500 clones, with about 65% observed a single time. Documented treatment: randomized to nivolumab then ipilimumab (arm A) or the reverse (arm B). Sequencing was performed on CD8+ T cells sorted from blood (inferred from file names), taken from a patient given nivolumab and ipilimumab in sequence. All receptors come from a human donor with melanoma.

In this sample, this clone turned up once. V usage is TRBV27 and J usage is TRBJ1-2; 7 bases agree with TRBD1. The CDR3 covers 16 residues. V gave up 4 bases and J gave up 4 bases; unmatched junction bases: 12. Germline V lookup: CDR1 MNHEY, CDR2 SMNVEV (reference sequence). CDR3: CASSYRTGPGVYGYTF. CDR3 nucleotides: TGTGCCAGCAGTTACAGGACAGGCCCGGGAGTCTATGGCTACACCTTC.

V usage is TRBV27 and J usage is TRBJ2-7; 10 nucleotides align to TRBD2. This CDR3 is built from 16 residues. Germline V gene lookup returns CDR1 MNHEY and CDR2 SMNVEV (reference sequence). Trimming at V came to 5 bases and at J to 5 bases, leaving 12 bases not matched to a gene. CDR3 residues: CASSGDSSGRVDEQYF. Here the CDR3 DNA reads TGTGCCAGCAGTGGGGATTCTAGCGGGAGAGTCGACGAGCAGTACTTC.

This sequence joins TRBV27 and TRBJ1-4; TRBD1 agrees at 9 bases. CDR3 length equals 15 residues. Germline V lookup: CDR1 MNHEY, CDR2 SMNVEV (reference sequence). With V trimmed by 6 bases and J by 8 bases, 10 bases remained unmatched. CDR3: CASRPTGTGNEKLFF. Written as DNA, the CDR3 is TGTGCCAGCAGACCAACCGGGACAGGGAACGAAAAACTGTTTTTT.

V gene TRBV28 combines with J gene TRBJ1-2, with 8 bases that match TRBD1. Germline lookup yields CDR1 MDHEN and CDR2 SYDVKM. This CDR3 comprises 14 residues. Germline trimming cut 2 bases from V and 8 bases from J; bases unmatched to any gene: 7. The CDR3 nucleotides are TGTGCCAGCAGTTTAAGGCAGGGGGCATGGGGCTACACCTTC. Its translation: CASSLRQGAWGYTF.

The chain recombines TRBV5-4 with TRBJ2-7; TRBD1 is a possible D gene (5 bases). The CDR3 is made up of 11 amino acids. The germline CDR1 and CDR2 sequences are SGHNT and YYREEE (reference sequence). Trimming cost V 9 bases and J 7 bases, with 14 bases left between them. The DNA for the CDR3 is TGTGCCACTCAGGGCCTGGGGGAGCAGTACTTC. Translation: CATQGLGEQYF.

This clone was detected a few times. The chain is built from TRBV7-6 and TRBJ2-7; no clear D. The ends were cut back, 3 bases at V and 6 bases at J, with 18 bases in the middle. Germline CDR1 reads SGHVS; CDR2 reads FNYEAQ. The CDR3 is 15 amino acids. The CDR3 DNA reads TGTGCCAGCAGCTTGGCTGCAGACTCCCCTGTCGAGCAGTACTTC. Its translation is CASSLAADSPVEQYF. The variable domain in full, completed from reference TRBV7-6 and TRBJ2-7, reads GAGVSQSPRYKVTKRGQDVALRCDPISGHVSLYWYRQALGQGPEFLTYFNYEAQQDKSGLPNDRFSAERPEGSISTLTIQRTEQRDSAMYRCASSLAADSPVEQYFGPGTRLTVT.

This sequence joins TRBV27 and TRBJ1-1; 9 nucleotides match TRBD1. The CDR3 runs 15 residues. Per germline, CDR1 MNHEY and CDR2 SMNVEV (reference sequence). J gave up 0 bases and V 10 bases, and 9 bases lay outside the gene matches. CDR3 in amino acids: CATRPGQGMNTEAFF. CDR3 DNA sequence: TGTGCCACCCGACCTGGACAGGGGATGAACACTGAAGCTTTCTTT.

The CDR3: CASSHRTANTEAFF. The CDR3 region has the DNA TGTGCCAGCAGCCATCGGACAGCGAACACTGAAGCTTTCTTT. The chain is built from TRBV7-8 and TRBJ1-1; D is perhaps TRBD1 (6 bases). The V end lost 5 bases, the J end lost 1 base, and 11 bases lay between the germline ends. Germline V gene data show CDR1 as SGHVS and CDR2 as FQNEAQ. The CDR3 totals 14 residues.

V gene TRBV7-9 combines with J gene TRBJ2-1; D might be TRBD2 (6 bases). The V gene lost 0 bases and the J gene lost 6 bases, with 6 bases spanning the gap. The V gene's germline CDR1 is SEHNR and CDR2 FQNEAQ (reference sequence). The CDR3 spans 13 residues. As DNA, the CDR3 is TGTGCCAGCAGCTTAGCGGGAGGCAATGAGCAGTTCTTC. The encoded protein is CASSLAGGNEQFF. Full variable domain (remainder filled in from reference TRBV7-9 and TRBJ2-1): DTGVSQNPRHKITKRGQNVTFRCDPISEHNRLYWYRQTLGQGPEFLTYFQNEAQLEKSRLLSDRFSAERPKGSFSTLEIQRTEQGDSAMYLCASSLAGGNEQFFGPGTRLTVL.

The J gene is TRBJ2-7, the V gene TRBV9; weak D call: TRBD2 (6 bases). Trimming shortened V by 3 bases and J by 6 bases, and 13 bases separated the two germline ends. From germline, CDR1 is SGDLS and CDR2 YYNGEE. The CDR3 extends over 13 amino acids. The CDR3 here is CASSAGDGSEQYF. Here the CDR3 DNA reads TGTGCCAGCAGCGCCGGGGACGGGAGCGAGCAGTACTTC.

The V call is TRBV27, the J call TRBJ1-1, with 7 bases fitting TRBD1. Trimming at V came to 0 bases and at J to 3 bases, leaving 7 bases not matched to a gene. The length of the CDR3 is 16 residues. Germline loops: CDR1 MNHEY, CDR2 SMNVEV (reference sequence). CDR3 amino acids: CASSLSAGGAYTEAFF. The CDR3, as DNA: TGTGCCAGCAGTTTATCGGCAGGGGGTGCCTACACTGAAGCTTTCTTT.

Relative to its sample, this clone is medium-sized. Other DNA sequences within the sample encode an identical CDR3. This CDR3 reads CASSFGTGTYEQYF. In DNA, the CDR3 is TGTGCCAGCAGCTTTGGGACAGGGACCTACGAGCAGTACTTC. This chain links TRBV7-6 with TRBJ2-7; 9 bases match TRBD1. The germline gives CDR1 SGHVS, CDR2 FNYEAQ. J gave up 2 bases and V 3 bases, and 2 bases lay outside the gene matches. This CDR3 contains 14 residues.

Here the CDR3 reads CASSLVEFGANVLTF. The CDR3 DNA reads as TGTGCCAGCAGCCTCGTGGAGTTCGGGGCCAACGTCCTGACTTTC. This rearrangement joins TRBV28 to TRBJ2-6; no clear D. V lost 6 bases, J lost 4 bases, and 13 bases lay in between. CDR1 and CDR2 from the germline V gene are MDHEN and SYDVKM. The CDR3 sequence is 15 residues long.

V usage is TRBV19 and J usage is TRBJ2-7, with TRBD1 matching 7 bases. From germline, CDR1 is LNHDA and CDR2 SQIVND (reference sequence). The CDR3 is 18 amino acids. The V and J ends lost 0 bases and 3 bases, in that order; junction bases with no gene match: 14. CDR3 sequence: CASSIDYLRPGGDYEQYF. Here the CDR3 DNA reads TGTGCCAGTAGTATAGACTACCTTAGGCCAGGGGGAGACTACGAGCAGTACTTC.

This chain uses TRBV30 with TRBJ1-2; a possible D gene is TRBD1 (6 bases). The CDR3 sequence is 14 residues long. The V and J ends lost 2 bases and 4 bases respectively, with 14 bases between them. Germline CDR1 reads GTSNPN; CDR2 reads SVGIG (reference sequence). The chain's CDR3 is CAWSPDSSGYGYTF. Here the CDR3 DNA reads TGTGCCTGGAGTCCGGACAGCTCGGGCTATGGCTACACCTTC.